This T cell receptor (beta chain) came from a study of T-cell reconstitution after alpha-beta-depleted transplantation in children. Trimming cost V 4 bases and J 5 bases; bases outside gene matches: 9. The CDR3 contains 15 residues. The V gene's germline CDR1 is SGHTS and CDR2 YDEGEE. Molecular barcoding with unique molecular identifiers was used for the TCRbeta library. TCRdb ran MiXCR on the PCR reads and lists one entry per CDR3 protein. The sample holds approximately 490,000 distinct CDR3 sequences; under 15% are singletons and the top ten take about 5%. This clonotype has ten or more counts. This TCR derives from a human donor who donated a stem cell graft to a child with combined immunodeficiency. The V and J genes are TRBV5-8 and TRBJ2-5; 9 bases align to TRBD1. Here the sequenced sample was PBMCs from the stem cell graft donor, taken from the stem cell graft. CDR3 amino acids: CASSHPGQGWETQYF. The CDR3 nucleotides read TGTGCCAGCAGCCACCCCGGACAGGGGTGGGAGACCCAGTACTTC.